The clone carrying this TCR beta chain showed up many times. The source material, RNA transcripts, was used to amplify TCR beta CDR3 regions. A first-round RT-PCR of the TCR CDR3 used the HTBI primer set. MiXCR, run by TCRdb on the multiplex PCR reads, gives a single entry per CDR3 protein. The sample carries 450,000 to 650,000 distinct CDR3 sequences, 12% to 15% recorded once. This sample stems from a study of T cells in Graves' hyperthyroidism and ophthalmopathy. As for the study in general: Peripheral blood was drawn at first diagnosis, prior to all treatment.

This CDR3 has 15 residues. CDR1 and CDR2 from the germline V gene are LNHNV and YYDKDF (reference sequence). Trimming took 3 bases from V and 7 from J, leaving 18 bases between them. Clinical symptoms, serum thyroxine, TRAb, thyroid ultrasound and orbital computed tomography informed diagnoses. The receptor was isolated from a woman between 18 and 29 years old with Graves' ophthalmopathy. Source material: blood. The chain links TRBV15 to TRBJ1-1; weak D call: TRBD1 (6 bases). CDR3 loop: CATSRAGGTTNEAFF. The DNA for the CDR3 is TGTGCCACCAGCAGGGCGGGGGGGACAACCAATGAAGCTTTCTTT.